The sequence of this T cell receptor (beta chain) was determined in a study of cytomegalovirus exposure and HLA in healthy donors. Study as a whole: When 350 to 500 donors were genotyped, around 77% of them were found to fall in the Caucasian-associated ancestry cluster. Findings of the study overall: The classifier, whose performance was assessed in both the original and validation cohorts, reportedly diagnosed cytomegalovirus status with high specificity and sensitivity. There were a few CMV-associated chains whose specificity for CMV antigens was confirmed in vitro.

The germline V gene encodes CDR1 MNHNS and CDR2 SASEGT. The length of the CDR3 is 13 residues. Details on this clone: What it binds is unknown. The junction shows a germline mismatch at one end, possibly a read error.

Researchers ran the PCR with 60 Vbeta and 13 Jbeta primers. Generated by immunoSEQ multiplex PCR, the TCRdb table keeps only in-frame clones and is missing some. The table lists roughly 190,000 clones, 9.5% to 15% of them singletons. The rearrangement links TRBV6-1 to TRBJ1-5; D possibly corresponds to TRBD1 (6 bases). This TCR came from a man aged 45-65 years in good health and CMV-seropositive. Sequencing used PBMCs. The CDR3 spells CARSEAGAGSQHF. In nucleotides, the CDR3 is TGTGCCAGAAGTGAGGCAGGGGCCGGGTCCCAGCATTTT.